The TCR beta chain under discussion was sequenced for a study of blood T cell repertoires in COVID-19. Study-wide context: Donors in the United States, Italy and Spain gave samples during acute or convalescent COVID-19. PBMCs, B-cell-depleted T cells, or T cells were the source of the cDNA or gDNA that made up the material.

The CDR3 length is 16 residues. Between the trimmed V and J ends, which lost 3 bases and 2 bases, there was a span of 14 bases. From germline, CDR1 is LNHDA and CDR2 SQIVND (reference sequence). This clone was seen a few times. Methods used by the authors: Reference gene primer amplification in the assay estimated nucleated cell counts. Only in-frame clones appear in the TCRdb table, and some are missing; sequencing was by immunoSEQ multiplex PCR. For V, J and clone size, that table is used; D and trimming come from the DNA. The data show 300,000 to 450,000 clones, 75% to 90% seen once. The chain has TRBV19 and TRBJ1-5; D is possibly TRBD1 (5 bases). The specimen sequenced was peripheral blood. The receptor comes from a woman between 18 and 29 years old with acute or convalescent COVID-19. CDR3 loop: CASSMRPTGRNQPQHF. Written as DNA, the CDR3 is TGTGCCAGTAGTATGCGGCCCACAGGCCGCAATCAGCCCCAGCATTTT.